The 20 T cell receptor beta chains reported below all come from one sample, sequenced in a study of shared clonotypes between healthy human individuals. Assay used: immunoSEQ multiplex PCR; TCRdb lists only in-frame clones, some missing. The repertoire consists of some 500,000 clones, with 95% to 96% occurring once and the leading ten covering 0.055% to 0.075%. The sequenced material came from naive CD4+ T cells sorted from blood. Subset indicated: CD45RA+ positively selected. All receptors derive from a woman aged 25-40 years in good health.

The gene calls are TRBV13 and TRBJ1-6, with 8 bases fitting TRBD1. After removal of 5 bases from V and 12 bases from J, the junction contained 18 bases not matched to a gene. CDR1 and CDR2 (germline): PRHDT, FYEKMQ (reference sequence). The CDR3 has 17 amino acids. Here the CDR3 reads CASSTTSGTGRARPLHF. Written as DNA, the CDR3 is TGTGCCAGCAGCACAACCTCCGGGACAGGTCGCGCCCGACCCCTCCACTTT.

The chain has TRBV11-3 and TRBJ2-5, with D perhaps matching TRBD1 (6 bases). The germline gives CDR1 SGHNT, CDR2 YENEEA. The CDR3 runs to 16 residues. V lost 1 base, J lost 0 bases, and 12 bases lay in between. The CDR3 bases are TGTGCCAGCAGCTTAGGTGGCCAGGGGTACCAAGAGACCCAGTACTTC. It translates to CASSLGGQGYQETQYF.

V gene TRBV6-1 combines with J gene TRBJ2-7; TRBD2 agrees at 7 bases. V was clipped by 4 bases and J by 6 bases; unmatched bases: 6. The CDR3 contains 13 residues. Germline V gives CDR1 MNHNS, CDR2 SASEGT. CDR3 nucleotide sequence: TGTGCCAGCAGTGGCGGACTAGTTCGCGAGCAGTACTTC. Translated, it gives CASSGGLVREQYF.

In this sample, this clone turned up once. The V gene is TRBV28, the J gene TRBJ1-2, with D possibly being TRBD1 (6 bases). Germline lookup yields CDR1 MDHEN and CDR2 SYDVKM. The CDR3 consists of 16 residues. Trimming took off 4 bases at V and 0 bases at J, with 15 bases between the two ends. The CDR3 loop is CASSSRGHPANYGYTF. In DNA, the CDR3 is TGTGCCAGCAGTTCCCGGGGGCACCCCGCTAACTATGGCTACACCTTC.

This chain connects TRBV5-1 to TRBJ2-1; a weak D match, TRBD2 (5 bases). The V gene lost 7 bases and the J gene lost 7 bases, with 12 bases spanning the gap. CDR3 length equals 12 residues. Germline-derived CDR1 and CDR2 are SGHRS and YFSETQ. The CDR3 sequence: CASSGRTNEQFF. CDR3 nucleotides: TGCGCCAGCTCGGGAAGGACTAATGAGCAGTTCTTC.

V and J are TRBV2 and TRBJ1-2; D may be TRBD1 (5 bases). Trimming shortened V by 3 bases and J by 4 bases, and 12 bases separated the two germline ends. CDR3 length: 14 amino acids. Germline-derived CDR1 and CDR2 are SNHLY and FYNNEI. CDR3 sequence (DNA): TGTGCCAGCAGTGAGATTTCAGGGAGCTATGGCTACACCTTC. It yields the protein CASSEISGSYGYTF.

In DNA, the CDR3 is TGTGCCAGCAGCCGGATGGCAACAGGGAACACTGAAGCTTTCTTT. Translated: CASSRMATGNTEAFF. The chain is built from TRBV6-6 and TRBJ1-1; D perhaps matches TRBD1 (5 bases). The CDR3 has 15 residues. CDR1 and CDR2 (germline): MNHNY, SVGAGI (reference sequence). V was trimmed by 6 bases and J by 1 base, leaving 15 bases between them.

J is TRBJ1-1 and V is TRBV19; D remains unclear. Looked up from germline, CDR1 is LNHDA and CDR2 is SQIVND (reference sequence). V was clipped by 3 bases and J by 7 bases, with 9 bases between them. This CDR3 is built from 12 residues. DNA for the CDR3: TGTGCCAGTAGTATTGGGAAGAGTGAAGCTTTCTTT. Its translation: CASSIGKSEAFF.

The chain uses TRBV28 and TRBJ1-1; D is possibly TRBD1 (5 bases). V was clipped by 7 bases and J by 4 bases, with 22 bases between them. CDR3 length: 16 residues. Germline CDR1 reads MDHEN; CDR2 reads SYDVKM. CDR3 in amino acids: CASIPYRGSGSTEAFF. The CDR3 DNA reads TGTGCCAGCATCCCCTATCGGGGCAGCGGGAGCACTGAAGCTTTCTTT.

This clone was picked up one time. This chain connects TRBV6-4 to TRBJ2-1; 8 nucleotides align to TRBD2. V shed 4 bases, J shed 2 bases, and the junction held 4 bases outside the gene matches. The CDR3 consists of 15 residues. Germline V gene sequence: CDR1 MRHNA, CDR2 SNTAGT. The chain's CDR3 is CASSVLAGAYNEQFF. The CDR3 DNA reads as TGTGCCAGCAGTGTCCTAGCGGGTGCCTACAATGAGCAGTTCTTC.

This chain connects TRBV28 to TRBJ1-1, with a tentative D call TRBD1 (5 bases). Germline CDR1 and CDR2: MDHEN and SYDVKM. The length of the CDR3 is 14 residues. Trimming shortened V by 2 bases and J by 1 base, and 8 bases separated the two germline ends. For the CDR3, the DNA is TGTGCCAGCAGTTTAGTGGGGGGGAACACTGAAGCTTTCTTT. Translating it yields CASSLVGGNTEAFF.

This clone was counted only a few times. This chain uses TRBV5-1 with TRBJ1-3; TRBD1 matches at 11 bases. This CDR3 region has 17 residues. Trimming took 2 bases from V and 0 from J; bases not matched to a gene: 4. CDR1 is SGHRS, CDR2 YFSETQ, per germline. Here the CDR3 reads CASSLRTGGGSGNTIYF. The CDR3 nucleotides are TGCGCCAGCAGCTTACGGACAGGGGGCGGCTCTGGAAACACCATATATTTT.

The V gene is TRBV9, the J gene TRBJ2-5; D may be TRBD1 (6 bases). Looked up from germline, CDR1 is SGDLS and CDR2 is YYNGEE. Trimming removed 0 bases at V and 5 bases at J, with 8 bases between. The length of the CDR3 is 13 residues. The CDR3: CASSVERGETQYF. For the CDR3, the DNA is TGTGCCAGCAGCGTAGAGAGGGGGGAGACCCAGTACTTC.

A remark on this clone: Distinct nucleotide sequences in the sample also encode this CDR3. The chain joins TRBV20-1 to TRBJ1-1; D is ambiguous. In germline, CDR1 is DFQATT, CDR2 SNEGSKA (reference sequence). V lost 6 bases, J lost 1 base, and 6 bases lay in between. The CDR3 is made up of 11 amino acids. In DNA, the CDR3 is TGCAGTGCCCCCGGGAACACTGAAGCTTTCTTT. It is translated as CSAPGNTEAFF.

The chain couples TRBV10-3 to TRBJ2-5; TRBD1 agrees at 10 bases. V lost 4 bases and J lost 5; bases outside the gene matches: 7. The CDR3 sequence is 15 residues long. Germline loops: CDR1 ENHRY, CDR2 SYGVKD. Here the CDR3 reads CAISVGRQGAETQYF. Here the CDR3 DNA reads TGTGCCATCAGTGTCGGGAGACAGGGGGCTGAGACCCAGTACTTC.

The V and J genes are TRBV18 and TRBJ1-1, with D perhaps TRBD1 (5 bases). In germline, CDR1 is KGHSH, CDR2 LQKENI. The CDR3 length is 15 residues. V lost 4 bases, J lost 3 bases, and 15 bases lay in between. The CDR3 sequence is CASSQGVGRDTEAFF. The CDR3 DNA reads as TGTGCCAGCTCACAAGGGGTCGGTCGGGACACTGAAGCTTTCTTT. The full variable domain, completed using reference TRBV18 and TRBJ1-1, is NAGVMQNPRHLVRRRGQEARLRCSPMKGHSHVYWYRQLPEEGLKFMVYLQKENIIDESGMPKERFSAEFPKEGPSILRIQQVVRGDSAAYFCASSQGVGRDTEAFFGQGTRLTVV.

The rearrangement uses TRBV19 and TRBJ1-5; D is undetermined. The CDR3 contains 13 residues. V lost 7 bases and J lost 0, with 7 bases in between. The germline CDR1 and CDR2 sequences are LNHDA and SQIVND (reference sequence). CDR3: CASKANSNQPQHF. The CDR3 region has the DNA TGTGCCAGTAAGGCTAATAGCAATCAGCCCCAGCATTTT.

CDR3 in DNA: TGTGCCAGCAGTTACCGACCGCGGAGAACTAATGAAAAACTGTTTTTT. This gives the protein CASSYRPRRTNEKLFF. The chain recombines TRBV6-5 with TRBJ1-4, with unresolved D. The CDR3 runs 16 residues. CDR1 and CDR2 (germline): MNHEY, SVGAGI. V lost 2 bases, J lost 1 base, and 11 bases lay in between.

V usage is TRBV19 and J usage is TRBJ2-7, with D perhaps matching TRBD2 (6 bases). V was clipped by 0 bases and J by 5 bases, with 14 bases between them. Per germline, CDR1 LNHDA and CDR2 SQIVND (reference sequence). The CDR3 extends over 15 amino acids. The CDR3 loop is CASSIDRRGRNEQYF. CDR3 DNA: TGTGCCAGTAGTATAGATCGGAGGGGAAGGAACGAGCAGTACTTC.

The J gene is TRBJ2-2, the V gene TRBV11-2; tentatively, D is TRBD2 (6 bases). The V and J ends lost 1 base and 2 bases respectively, with 8 bases between them. Germline CDR1 and CDR2: SGHAT and FQNNGV. The CDR3 has 15 amino acids. CDR3 nucleotide sequence: TGTGCCAGCAGCTTAGCGGGAGCCAACACCGGGGAGCTGTTTTTT. Amino acid sequence: CASSLAGANTGELFF.